This TCR beta chain was identified during a study of T cell repertoires in aging, cancer and after chemotherapy. Across the study: Six age groups, ranging from 30 or younger to 70 or older, included the donors.

This clonotype is medium-sized within its sample. What it recognizes is unknown. Rearranged V-D-J TRB sequences were amplified with a mixed TRB-A/B primer pool. Using its own MiXCR run on the multiplex PCR reads, TCRdb lists one record per CDR3 protein. Among over a thousand distinct CDR3 sequences listed, approximately 24% were seen once. Study outcomes and limitations: Compared with age-matched healthy donors, untreated hematological or solid cancer patients showed higher blood TCR clonality. Median generation probability rose over the chemotherapy interval in each cancer cohort, suggesting rebound thymic output. The repertoire data cannot show anything about immunological memory following chemotherapy.

Peripheral blood genomic DNA, not sorted cells or RNA, was the template. The CDR3 consists of 15 residues. V was shortened by 2 bases and J by 0 bases, with 9 bases between the two germline ends. Germline CDR1 MNHEY, CDR2 SVGAGI. The rearrangement links TRBV6-5 to TRBJ2-3; D might be TRBD1 (5 bases). This sequence originates from a human donor with a blood cancer. The source material was blood. Here the CDR3 reads CASSYRGASTDTQYF. The CDR3 coding sequence is TGTGCCAGCAGTTACAGGGGCGCGAGCACAGATACGCAGTATTTT.